The entry below gives a single T cell receptor beta chain sequence along with its context. Its matching antigen is unknown. Each CDR3 protein gets one entry after TCRdb re-called the 5' RACE reads with MiXCR. In the table there are about 450,000 distinct CDR3 sequences, around 20% of which are singletons. The CDR3 is made up of 13 amino acids. V was pared by 5 bases and J by 7 bases, with 15 bases between. Germline V gives CDR1 SGHTA, CDR2 FQGNSA. The data stem from a study of identical twins. Every one of the donors was a healthy Caucasian. Overall study results and limits: Twins' surplus sharing was weaker for beta out-of-frame sequences. Cord blood's abundant beta clonotypes had fewer insertions, unlike memory repertoires. Conclusions came from cross-sectional statistical analysis, not from following the same donors.

J is TRBJ2-7 and V is TRBV7-2; tentative D call: TRBD2 (7 bases). This TCR was sampled from a middle-aged man in good health. Sequencing was done on a sample of naive T cells sorted from blood. The CDR3 is CASSMSRGGEQYF. The CDR3 nucleotides are TGTGCCAGCAGCATGAGCAGGGGAGGGGAGCAGTACTTC.